Listed below are T cell receptor beta chains from one sample, sequenced in a study of blood T cell repertoires in COVID-19. Clones were sequenced by immunoSEQ multiplex PCR, and TCRdb holds only the in-frame ones, with some missing. The sample lists more than 300,000 clones; 90% to 95% were seen once. Input material: PBMCs or T cells enriched from blood (not recorded which). The receptors come from a woman in her 40s who had been exposed to COVID-19. Both conserved end residues are part of each CDR3. D genes are given only for firm matches. Clone size appears in some rows only: once, few, many, or a class for an expanded clone.

J: TRBJ2-7; V: TRBV18; size: .; D: TRBD1; CDR3: CASSQGAFYEQYF; DNA: TGTGCCAGCTCCCAGGGGGCCTTCTACGAGCAGTACTTC
J: TRBJ1-1; V: TRBV7-8; size: .; D: TRBD1; CDR3: CASSLQGVAGTEAFF; DNA: TGTGCCAGCAGCCTACAGGGGGTAGCGGGTACTGAAGCTTTCTTT
J: TRBJ1-6; V: TRBV30; size: .; D: TRBD1; CDR3: CAWSRGQGAWEINNSPLHF; DNA: TGTGCCTGGAGTCGGGGACAGGGGGCTTGGGAAATCAATAATTCACCCCTCCACTTT
J: TRBJ2-3; V: TRBV19; size: .; D: .; CDR3: CASSIESKRTDTQYF; DNA: TGTGCCAGTAGTATAGAGTCGAAGAGGACAGATACGCAGTATTTT
J: TRBJ2-1; V: TRBV3-1/TRBV3-2; size: .; D: TRBD2; CDR3: CASTRAGGQNEQFF; DNA: TGTGCCAGCACCCGAGCGGGGGGCCAAAATGAGCAGTTCTTC
J: TRBJ2-2; V: TRBV24-1; size: .; D: TRBD1; CDR3: CATSDTGVPGTGELFF; DNA: TGTGCCACCAGTGACACAGGGGTCCCGGGGACCGGGGAGCTGTTTTTT
J: TRBJ1-2; V: TRBV3-1/TRBV3-2; size: .; D: TRBD1; CDR3: CASSANRDRGRDYGYTF; DNA: TGTGCCAGCAGCGCCAACCGGGACAGGGGGAGAGACTATGGCTACACCTTC
J: TRBJ2-5; V: TRBV7-3; size: .; D: TRBD2; CDR3: CASSLGLAGVETQYF; DNA: TGTGCCAGCAGCTTAGGGCTAGCGGGGGTGGAGACCCAGTACTTC
J: TRBJ2-7; V: TRBV11-2; size: .; D: .; CDR3: CASSSGWSYEQYF; DNA: TGTGCCAGCAGCTCAGGGTGGTCCTACGAGCAGTACTTC
J: TRBJ1-1; V: TRBV16; size: .; D: .; CDR3: CASSEGAGVGETEAFF; DNA: TGTGCCAGCAGCGAAGGGGCAGGGGTGGGCGAAACTGAAGCTTTCTTT
J: TRBJ2-3; V: TRBV5-5; size: .; D: TRBD2; CDR3: CASSLSIAGGGQDTQYF; DNA: TGTGCCAGCAGCTTGTCGATAGCGGGAGGGGGGCAAGATACGCAGTATTTT
J: TRBJ1-3; V: TRBV5-1; size: .; D: TRBD1; CDR3: CASSRTGGGNTIYF; DNA: TGCGCCAGCAGCCGGACAGGGGGCGGAAACACCATATATTTT
J: TRBJ1-5; V: TRBV5-6; size: once; D: TRBD1; CDR3: CASSLGRDRYSNQPQHF; DNA: TGTGCCAGCAGCTTGGGGAGGGACAGGTATAGCAATCAGCCCCAGCATTTT
J: TRBJ1-1; V: TRBV19; size: .; D: .; CDR3: CASIHVGGQNTEAFF; DNA: TGTGCCAGTATTCACGTGGGAGGACAGAACACTGAAGCTTTCTTT
J: TRBJ2-5; V: TRBV6-5; size: once; D: .; CDR3: CASSYSVADAEETQYF; DNA: TGTGCCAGCAGTTACTCAGTAGCGGACGCTGAAGAGACCCAGTACTTC
J: TRBJ2-7; V: TRBV7-9; size: .; D: .; CDR3: CASSLGRGLPSYEQYF; DNA: TGTGCCAGCAGCTTAGGGAGGGGGCTCCCTTCCTACGAGCAGTACTTC
J: TRBJ1-2; V: TRBV24-1; size: .; D: TRBD1; CDR3: CATSDTGQGDYGYTF; DNA: TGTGCCACCTCAGATACAGGACAGGGGGACTATGGCTACACCTTC
J: TRBJ1-1; V: TRBV7-9; size: few; D: TRBD1; CDR3: CASSPGQGNTEAFF; DNA: TGTGCCAGCAGCCCCGGACAGGGGAACACTGAAGCTTTCTTT
J: TRBJ2-2; V: TRBV24-1; size: .; D: TRBD2; CDR3: CATSAVAGLAGELFF; DNA: TGTGCCACCAGTGCTGTCGCGGGACTAGCCGGGGAGCTGTTTTTT
J: TRBJ1-5; V: TRBV3-1/TRBV3-2; size: .; D: TRBD1; CDR3: CASSQSGTGTQPQHF; DNA: TGTGCCAGCAGCCAATCCGGGACAGGGACTCAGCCCCAGCATTTT
J: TRBJ2-7; V: TRBV5-1; size: many; D: TRBD1; CDR3: CASSLVPDRAAYEQYF; DNA: TGCGCCAGCAGCTTGGTCCCGGACAGGGCCGCCTACGAGCAGTACTTC
J: TRBJ1-1; V: TRBV11-3; size: .; D: .; CDR3: CASSLQGNTEAFF; DNA: TGTGCCAGCAGCTTGCAGGGGAACACTGAAGCTTTCTTT
J: TRBJ2-7; V: TRBV6-1; size: once; D: .; CDR3: CASSDLRYEQYF; DNA: TGTGCCAGCAGTGATTTGCGGTACGAGCAGTACTTC
J: TRBJ2-1; V: TRBV9; size: once; D: TRBD2; CDR3: CASSATSGSGSEQFF; DNA: TGTGCCAGCAGCGCAACTAGCGGTTCAGGGAGTGAGCAGTTCTTC
J: TRBJ2-2; V: TRBV24-1; size: once; D: .; CDR3: CATSDSSKNTGELFF; DNA: TGTGCCACCAGTGATTCTTCTAAAAACACCGGGGAGCTGTTTTTT
J: TRBJ2-7; V: TRBV7-9; size: .; D: TRBD1; CDR3: CASSRIGQGTSYEQYF; DNA: TGTGCCAGCAGCCGGATCGGACAGGGAACTTCCTACGAGCAGTACTTC
J: TRBJ1-1; V: TRBV19; size: .; D: TRBD1; CDR3: CASNREGAAVNTEAFF; DNA: TGTGCCAGTAATCGGGAGGGGGCTGCCGTGAACACTGAAGCTTTCTTT
J: TRBJ1-1; V: TRBV19; size: .; D: .; CDR3: CASSHRSGNTEAFF; DNA: TGTGCCAGTAGCCACAGGTCAGGGAACACTGAAGCTTTCTTT
J: TRBJ2-2; V: TRBV4-2; size: .; D: .; CDR3: CASSRAGTGELFF; DNA: TGTGCCAGCAGCCGGGCGGGCACCGGGGAGCTGTTTTTT
J: TRBJ1-2; V: TRBV30; size: .; D: TRBD1; CDR3: CAWRDSPSGQYGYTF; DNA: TGTGCCTGGAGAGATAGCCCGTCGGGACAGTATGGCTACACCTTC
J: TRBJ1-2; V: TRBV18; size: few; D: .; CDR3: CASSPGEARGGYGYTF; DNA: TGTGCCAGCTCACCAGGAGAAGCTCGGGGGGGCTATGGCTACACCTTC
J: TRBJ2-3; V: TRBV27; size: once; D: TRBD2; CDR3: CASSLSLLAGGVSDTQYF; DNA: TGTGCCAGCAGTTTATCCCTACTAGCGGGGGGCGTTTCAGATACGCAGTATTTT
J: TRBJ1-2; V: TRBV10-2; size: .; D: .; CDR3: CASSDGPPERYGYTF; DNA: TGCGCCAGCAGTGACGGTCCACCCGAACGCTATGGCTACACCTTC
J: TRBJ2-5; V: TRBV24-1; size: .; D: TRBD2; CDR3: CATSDRGLAGVETQYF; DNA: TGTGCCACCAGTGACCGAGGACTAGCGGGAGTTGAGACCCAGTACTTC
J: TRBJ2-1; V: TRBV5-1; size: .; D: TRBD2; CDR3: CASTTTSGVNEQFF; DNA: TGCGCCAGCACCACGACTAGCGGGGTAAATGAGCAGTTCTTC
J: TRBJ1-4; V: TRBV29-1; size: once; D: .; CDR3: CSVSSGRTNEKLFF; DNA: TGCAGCGTTTCTTCGGGTCGAACTAATGAAAAACTGTTTTTT
J: TRBJ1-1; V: TRBV4-1; size: .; D: .; CDR3: CASSQDAAPRGGTEAFF; DNA: TGCGCCAGCAGCCAAGATGCCGCTCCCAGGGGAGGGACTGAAGCTTTCTTT
J: TRBJ1-4; V: TRBV7-6; size: .; D: .; CDR3: CASSSNVGTNEKLFF; DNA: TGTGCCAGCAGCTCAAACGTCGGAACTAATGAAAAACTGTTTTTT
J: TRBJ1-2; V: TRBV6-5; size: .; D: TRBD1; CDR3: CASSSLDRKHYGYTF; DNA: TGTGCCAGCAGTTCCCTGGACAGGAAGCATTATGGCTACACCTTC
J: TRBJ2-1; V: TRBV7-3; size: .; D: TRBD1; CDR3: CASSSPDRGYNEQFF; DNA: TGTGCCAGCAGCTCTCCGGACAGGGGATACAATGAGCAGTTCTTC
J: TRBJ2-2; V: TRBV19; size: few; D: TRBD2; CDR3: CASRPGLAGVFGTGELFF; DNA: TGTGCCAGTAGGCCGGGACTAGCGGGAGTATTTGGGACCGGGGAGCTGTTTTTT
J: TRBJ2-2; V: TRBV15; size: .; D: .; CDR3: CATSRGEGGRVMNTGELFF; DNA: TGTGCCACCAGCCGAGGGGAGGGGGGGCGAGTTATGAACACCGGGGAGCTGTTTTTT
J: TRBJ2-7; V: TRBV6-5; size: .; D: .; CDR3: CASSYSANSNEQYF; DNA: TGTGCCAGCAGTTACTCGGCGAATAGCAACGAGCAGTACTTC
J: TRBJ1-5; V: TRBV7-9; size: .; D: .; CDR3: CASSRTGNQPQHF; DNA: TGTGCCAGCAGCCGCACAGGAAATCAGCCCCAGCATTTT
J: TRBJ2-6; V: TRBV30; size: .; D: .; CDR3: CAWTRGGSGANVLTF; DNA: TGTGCCTGGACTAGAGGGGGCTCTGGGGCCAACGTCCTGACTTTC
J: TRBJ2-5; V: TRBV15; size: .; D: .; CDR3: CATSISRQATQETQYF; DNA: TGTGCCACCAGCATTTCCCGACAGGCGACTCAAGAGACCCAGTACTTC
J: TRBJ2-7; V: TRBV15; size: once; D: TRBD1; CDR3: CATSRQGLTYEQYF; DNA: TGTGCCACCAGTCGACAGGGGCTAACCTACGAGCAGTACTTC
J: TRBJ1-1; V: TRBV27; size: .; D: .; CDR3: CASKSPGGRATEAFF; DNA: TGTGCCAGCAAATCACCGGGGGGGCGGGCCACTGAAGCTTTCTTT
J: TRBJ2-7; V: TRBV12-3/TRBV12-4; size: .; D: TRBD1; CDR3: CASSPPGGQQYF; DNA: TGTGCCAGCAGTCCCCCAGGGGGCCAGCAGTACTTC
J: TRBJ1-5; V: TRBV5-1; size: .; D: .; CDR3: CASSPLGGGGQPQHF; DNA: TGCGCCAGCAGCCCTCTTGGGGGGGGAGGGCAGCCCCAGCATTTT
J: TRBJ2-5; V: TRBV7-8; size: .; D: TRBD2; CDR3: CASSLALAGQYF; DNA: TGTGCCAGCAGCTTAGCTCTAGCGGGGCAGTACTTC
J: TRBJ2-1; V: TRBV5-1; size: .; D: TRBD2; CDR3: CASSFTSGGANEQFF; DNA: TGCGCCAGCAGCTTCACTAGCGGGGGGGCGAATGAGCAGTTCTTC
J: TRBJ1-2; V: TRBV20-1; size: .; D: .; CDR3: CSASKTAPNYGYTF; DNA: TGCAGTGCTAGTAAGACAGCGCCGAACTATGGCTACACCTTC
J: TRBJ1-1; V: TRBV7-9; size: once; D: TRBD1; CDR3: CASSPVPDRASWNTEAFF; DNA: TGTGCCAGCAGCCCCGTTCCGGACAGGGCTTCGTGGAACACTGAAGCTTTCTTT
J: TRBJ2-5; V: TRBV15; size: .; D: .; CDR3: CATSRATEFGETQYF; DNA: TGTGCCACCAGCAGGGCGACAGAATTTGGAGAGACCCAGTACTTC
J: TRBJ1-1; V: TRBV7-9; size: .; D: .; CDR3: CASSVDTEAFF; DNA: TGTGCCAGCAGCGTCGACACTGAAGCTTTCTTT
J: TRBJ2-1; V: TRBV21-1; size: .; D: .; CDR3: CASSAVAGDVNEQFF; DNA: TGTGCCAGCAGCGCCGTAGCGGGAGACGTCAATGAGCAGTTCTTC
J: TRBJ2-2; V: TRBV21-1; size: .; D: .; CDR3: CASSQEYRDRAAGELFF; DNA: TGTGCCAGCTCTCAAGAGTACCGGGACAGGGCTGCCGGGGAGCTGTTTTTT
J: TRBJ2-7; V: TRBV6-1; size: .; D: TRBD1; CDR3: CASSEAGGASYEQYF; DNA: TGTGCCAGCAGTGAGGCAGGGGGCGCATCCTACGAGCAGTACTTC
J: TRBJ2-4; V: TRBV20-1; size: .; D: TRBD2; CDR3: CSASPGLAGRLEGIQYF; DNA: TGCAGTGCTAGTCCGGGACTAGCGGGGCGCTTAGAGGGCATTCAGTACTTC